This entry describes one TCR beta chain. The CDR3 is 11 residues long. Trimming shortened V by 5 bases and J by 12 bases, and 11 bases separated the two germline ends. TCRdb redid the calling of the 5' RACE reads with MiXCR, one entry per CDR3 protein. Of nearly 55,000 distinct CDR3 sequences in the sample, about 15% were seen once. Source material: naive CD4+ T cells sorted from blood. Noted subset: naive CD4+ T cells, CD4+CD45RA+CD25-. The receptor comes from a female donor with breast cancer. This rearrangement joins TRBV12-3 or TRBV12-4 to TRBJ2-1; D may be TRBD2 (5 bases). CDR3 region: CASSVTSRQFF. The CDR3 nucleotides read TGTGCCAGCAGTGTCACTAGTCGGCAGTTCTTC.